One sample yielded the 14 T cell receptor beta chains listed below, sequenced in a study of T-cell reconstitution after alpha-beta-depleted transplantation in children (dated by TCRdb to about 2016). Libraries were constructed by PCR. Instrument used: Illumina HiSeq 2500. To normalize quantification of the TCRbeta repertoire, the TCR libraries were built with molecular barcoding that relied on unique molecular identifiers. TCRdb trimmed public reads at Q25 via fastp, called clones via MiXCR and kept in-frame beta chains. Each entry merges the rows of one CDR3 protein and shows their most common DNA and genes. The sample table shows more than 550,000 distinct CDR3 sequences, and 8% to 11% are seen once. Less than 5% of the sample is in the top ten clones. Sample: PBMCs from the stem cell graft donor, taken from the stem cell graft. Source of these receptors: a human donor who donated a stem cell graft to a child with acute myeloid leukemia.

This clonotype was seen repeatedly, ten times or more. The rearrangement uses TRBV12-3 or TRBV12-4 and TRBJ2-1, with 7 positions matching TRBD1. CDR3 length equals 14 residues. V shed 5 bases, J shed 8 bases, and the junction held 9 bases outside the gene matches. The CDR3 loop is CASSPDRSRDEQFF. Written as DNA, the CDR3 is TGTGCCAGCAGTCCGGACAGGTCACGGGATGAGCAGTTCTTC.

In its sample, this clonotype was seen many times. The gene calls are TRBV7-2 and TRBJ2-7; TRBD2 matches 7 bases. Germline-derived CDR1 and CDR2 are SGHTA and FQGNSA. With V trimmed by 6 bases and J by 0 bases, 5 bases remained unmatched. The CDR3 runs 14 residues. CDR3 nucleotides: TGTGCCAGCAGGGGGGGGAGGAGCTCCTACGAGCAGTACTTC. It codes for CASRGGRSSYEQYF.

This chain joins TRBV3-1 and TRBJ1-1; no reliable D call. The V end lost 0 bases, the J end lost 10 bases, and 15 bases lay between the germline ends. The CDR3 length is 14 residues. Germline V CDR1 and CDR2: LGHDT, YNNKEL (reference sequence). The CDR3 reads CASSQEAHGSGAFF. The CDR3 nucleotides read TGTGCCAGCAGCCAAGAAGCTCACGGATCGGGAGCTTTCTTT.

The chain is built from TRBV2 and TRBJ2-7; D ambiguous. This CDR3 region has 14 residues. V lost 5 bases, J lost 3 bases, and 14 bases lay in between. The germline gives CDR1 SNHLY, CDR2 FYNNEI. The CDR3 region has the DNA TGTGCCAGCAGTTTTTCCGGGTTGGACTACGAGCAGTACTTC. Protein: CASSFSGLDYEQYF. Supplemented by reference TRBV2 and TRBJ2-7, the full variable domain reads EPEVTQTPSHQVTQMGQEVILRCVPISNHLYFYWYRQILGQKVEFLVSFYNNEISEKSEIFDDQFSVERPDGSNFTLKIRSTKLEDSAMYFCASSFSGLDYEQYFGPGTRLTVT.

The chain couples TRBV3-1 to TRBJ2-5, with a tentative D call TRBD2 (6 bases). This CDR3 comprises 14 residues. Germline V gene lookup returns CDR1 LGHDT and CDR2 YNNKEL (reference sequence). The ends were cut back, 1 base at V and 7 bases at J, with 13 bases in the middle. Written as DNA, the CDR3 is TGTGCCAGCAGCCAAGCGGGAGAGCTCGGGACCCAGTACTTC. Protein sequence: CASSQAGELGTQYF.

This clonotype came up many times. The rearrangement joins TRBV28 to TRBJ2-5, with D unclear. The CDR3 has 14 residues. Germline loops: CDR1 MDHEN, CDR2 SYDVKM. V lost 3 bases to trimming and J lost 2 bases, with 10 bases between them. The CDR3 DNA reads as TGTGCCAGCAGTTTGTCGCAGGCTCAAGAGACCCAGTACTTC. Amino acids: CASSLSQAQETQYF. The full variable domain, in which reference TRBV28 and TRBJ2-5 provide the parts outside the CDR3, is DVKVTQSSRYLVKRTGEKVFLECVQDMDHENMFWYRQDPGLGLRLIYFSYDVKMKEKGDIPEGYSVSREKKERFSLILESASTNQTSMYLCASSLSQAQETQYFGPGTRLLVL.

This clonotype showed up many times. The chain couples TRBV29-1 to TRBJ1-2, with D unresolved. V dropped 0 bases and J dropped 4 bases, with 9 bases sitting between them. CDR1 is SQVTM, CDR2 ANQGSEA, per germline. There are 13 residues in the CDR3. CDR3 bases: TGCAGCGTTGAAGACACACGAGGCTATGGCTACACCTTC. Translating it yields CSVEDTRGYGYTF.

This chain joins TRBV7-3 and TRBJ2-5; D unresolved. The CDR3 has 14 amino acids. CDR1 and CDR2 from the germline V gene are SGHTA and FQGTGA. V was clipped by 2 bases and J by 3 bases, with 10 bases between them. DNA of the CDR3: TGTGCCAGCAGCTTACGGGCCACGAAAGAGACCCAGTACTTC. Its protein product is CASSLRATKETQYF.

Ten or more counts support this clonotype. The rearrangement uses TRBV7-2 and TRBJ2-3, with D unclear. Deletions cut 5 bases from V and 6 bases from J, with 9 bases between. The CDR3 runs 12 residues. Germline V CDR1 and CDR2: SGHTA, FQGNSA. CDR3 bases: TGTGCCAGCAGCCCGACTGGGGATACGCAGTATTTT. It is translated as CASSPTGDTQYF.

There are many counts of this clonotype. This chain joins TRBV20-1 and TRBJ1-1, with 12 bases lining up with TRBD1. The V segment lost 6 bases and the J segment 8 bases; nucleotides outside the gene matches: 7. Germline assignment: CDR1 DFQATT and CDR2 SNEGSKA (reference sequence). The CDR3 runs to 13 residues. The CDR3 DNA is TGCAGTGCCTACCGGGACAGGGGGCAAGAAGCTTTCTTT. Its translation: CSAYRDRGQEAFF.

At least ten counts were recorded for this clonotype. V and J are TRBV29-1 and TRBJ2-2, with D unclear. This CDR3 contains 11 residues. Germline assignment: CDR1 SQVTM and CDR2 ANQGSEA. CDR3 residues: CRKAPPQELFF. Written as DNA, the CDR3 is TGCAGGAAAGCCCCTCCCCAGGAGCTGTTTTTT.

The chain combines TRBV12-3 or TRBV12-4 with TRBJ2-1; 12 bases are a match to TRBD2. V lost 0 bases and J lost 8; bases outside the gene matches: 5. This CDR3 spans 16 amino acids. For the CDR3, the DNA is TGTGCCAGCAGTTTAGCGCAACTAGCGGGAGGCTATGAGCAGTTCTTC. Protein: CASSLAQLAGGYEQFF.

This clonotype has at least ten counts. This chain connects TRBV6-1 to TRBJ1-5; D is perhaps TRBD1 (5 bases). Trimming took off 0 bases at V and 4 bases at J, with 10 bases between the two ends. There are 15 residues in the CDR3. Per germline, CDR1 MNHNS and CDR2 SASEGT. CDR3 coding DNA: TGTGCCAGCAGTGAAGCATCGGGGGGGAATCAGCCCCAGCATTTT. Residues: CASSEASGGNQPQHF.

In the case of this clonotype: One junction end disagrees with the germline gene, perhaps due to a read error. J is TRBJ2-2 and V is TRBV27, with 12 bases matching TRBD2. In germline, CDR1 is MNHEY, CDR2 SMNVEV (reference sequence). This CDR3 spans 12 amino acids. The CDR3 DNA follows: TGTGCCAGCAGTACGACTAGCGGGGGTCAATACTTT. Amino acid sequence: CASSTTSGGQYF.